This T cell receptor (beta chain) originates from a study of shared clonotypes between healthy human individuals (TCRdb year 2020). General notes on the study: A few men and a couple of women, aged 18 to 49 years, made up the cohort. To estimate repertoire size and how much clonotype sharing occurs between individuals, the study deeply sequenced the blood TCR repertoires of five healthy adults. To increase sequencing depth and limit assay-specific biases, different laboratories used diverse techniques to prepare libraries and sequence TCR repertoires. Leukapheresis yielded between about 0.9 and 10 billion PBMCs per donor. For each donor, CD4 naive and CD4 memory were each given three plates, CD8 naive was given two plates, and CD8 memory was given one plate.

As concerns this clone: What this receptor recognizes is not known. The sample holds no much larger clone one base away, and base qualities are not on file.

Study-wide conclusions, independent of this receptor: Estimated clonotype richness was generally larger for naive than for memory subsets. Pairwise subsampling indicated that sequencing depth was expected to affect the degree of clonotype sharing among donors. Across a few donors, 4.5% to 6.5% of naive CD4, 3% to 4% of naive CD8, roughly 2.3% of memory CD4, and under 0.45% of memory CD8 clonotypes were shared. Compared with non-shared clonotypes, clonotypes shared by all four sorted-subset donors had higher generation probabilities. Because the study included only a small number of donors, the genetic and exposure-history diversity represented was limited. Sampling was limited to blood, and TCR repertoires in tissue likely differ from TCR repertoires in blood. Rarefaction of sorted-subset datasets indicated incomplete sequencing despite the large sequencing depth.

Spanning cysteine to phenylalanine, the CDR3 consists of 13 amino acids. The DNA shown is the 39-base CDR3, in frame from base 1. Deletion took 3 bases off V and 8 bases off J, with a span of 13 bases between the germline ends. From a lookup of the germline V gene, CDR1 and CDR2 are KGHSH and LQKENI. The donors were healthy, HIV-negative adults with no recently reported acute infections or vaccinations. All donors were Caucasian adults living in Nashville, Tennessee, USA. CD4+ T cells were enriched by magnetic negative selection, after which naive cells were positively selected on CD45RA and the negative fraction was taken as the memory subset. After blood collection by leukapheresis, PBMCs were isolated using Ficoll-Histopaque density gradient centrifugation and then cryopreserved in the vapor phase of liquid nitrogen. Purity and quantity of every magnetically sorted T cell population were checked by analytical flow cytometry. Genomic DNA was isolated from every sorted fraction and measured by UV absorbance on a Nanodrop 2000c.

TCR CDR3 regions were amplified from genomic DNA by multiplex PCR using the deep immunoSEQ assay. Extracted genomic DNA from each cell subset was spread evenly across all wells of several immunoSEQ 96-well plates, with each plate serving as a replicate. For sorted subsets, each replicate PCR was loaded with 200 to 250 ng genomic DNA, equivalent to 30,000 or so T cell genomes. Purified libraries were measured with a Qubit 3.0 fluorometer, size-checked on a Bioanalyzer 2100, and measured again with the KAPA Library Quantification kit. A separate single-read 150-cycle Illumina NextSeq 550 flow cell was used to sequence each immunoSEQ 96-well plate. The authors processed their data as follows. Because the immunoSEQ output included only junctional sequences and no quality scores, the filtering could not be the same as the filtering used for full-length reads. Sequences were annotated with PyIR, a Python wrapper for IgBLAST v1.9, and V/J genes and CDR3 were assigned using IMGT germline references. Any read was removed if the V/J assignment was weak (E-value above 1e-6), the CDR3 was missing, or the read contained stop codons, out-of-frame junctions, or ambiguous translated residues. V3J clonotypes were defined by identical inferred V gene, J gene, and CDR3 amino acid sequence. Percentage overlap between repertoires was computed as shared unique clonotypes divided by the size of the smaller repertoire. RTK rarefaction, the Chao1 estimator, and Recon v2.1 estimates of unobserved clonotypes were used to assess repertoire richness. For all TCRbeta clonotypes obtained by the gDNA method from a few donors, generation probabilities were computed with OLGA. The table comes from immuneACCESS by way of TCRdb, which keeps in-frame sequences with V and J called. Part of the clones is missing from these tables; in studies checked, under half for an unresolved V gene and the rest for unknown reasons. V, J and clone size were drawn from that table, and D and trimming were deduced from the DNA. This sample lists 2 million to 3 million clones; around nine tenths were detected once. 0.11% to 0.15% of the sample belongs to the ten largest clones.

Here the chain combines TRBV18 and TRBJ1-2, with the D gene not clear enough to name. The sequence derives from a man between 18 and 29 years old in good health. Specimen: naive CD4+ T cells sorted from blood. The sample's cell subset or site label, decoded: CD45RA+ positively selected. The CDR3 region has the sequence CASSPSRGRGYTF. The DNA reads TGTGCCAGCTCACCCTCCCGAGGAAGGGGCTACACCTTC.